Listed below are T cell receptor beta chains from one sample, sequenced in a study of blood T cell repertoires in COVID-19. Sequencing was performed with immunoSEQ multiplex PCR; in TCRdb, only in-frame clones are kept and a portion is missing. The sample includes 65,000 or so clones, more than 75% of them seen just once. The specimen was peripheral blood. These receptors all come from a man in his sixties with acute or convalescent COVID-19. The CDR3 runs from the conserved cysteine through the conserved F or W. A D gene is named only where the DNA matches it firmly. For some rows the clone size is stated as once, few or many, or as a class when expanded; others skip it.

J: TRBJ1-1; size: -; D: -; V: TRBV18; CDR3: CASSPLLGNTEAFF; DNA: TGTGCCAGCTCACCCCTCCTAGGGAACACTGAAGCTTTCTTT
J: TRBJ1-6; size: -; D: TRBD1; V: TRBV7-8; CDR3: CASSPLPPGTGGSPLHF; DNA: TGTGCCAGCAGCCCATTACCACCCGGGACAGGGGGTTCACCCCTCCACTTT
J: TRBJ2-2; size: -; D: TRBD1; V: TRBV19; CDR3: CASTGQGARELFF; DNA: TGTGCCAGTACGGGCCAGGGGGCCAGGGAGCTGTTTTTT
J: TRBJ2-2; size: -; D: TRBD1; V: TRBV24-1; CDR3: CATSETRGGYTGELFF; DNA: TGTGCCACCAGTGAGACCCGAGGGGGCTACACCGGGGAGCTGTTTTTT
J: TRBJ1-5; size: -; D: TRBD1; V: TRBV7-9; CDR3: CASSPGTGGAGGQPQHF; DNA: TGTGCCAGCAGTCCCGGGACAGGGGGCGCGGGGGGACAGCCCCAGCATTTT
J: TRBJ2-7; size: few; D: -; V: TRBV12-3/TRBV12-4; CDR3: CASIGSGSYEQYF; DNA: TGTGCCAGCATCGGTAGCGGCTCCTACGAGCAGTACTTC
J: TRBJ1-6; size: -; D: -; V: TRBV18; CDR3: CASSRERPDNSPLHF; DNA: TGTGCCAGCTCACGCGAGCGACCAGATAATTCACCCCTCCACTTT
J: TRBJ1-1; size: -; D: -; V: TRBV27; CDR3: CASRGRTAANTEAFF; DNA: TGTGCCAGCAGGGGACGGACAGCGGCGAACACTGAAGCTTTCTTT
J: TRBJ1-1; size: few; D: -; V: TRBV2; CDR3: CASAVTGNTEAFF; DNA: TGTGCCAGCGCGGTGACAGGTAACACTGAAGCTTTCTTT
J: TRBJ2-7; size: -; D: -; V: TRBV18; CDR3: CASSPRDSLYEQYF; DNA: TGTGCCAGCTCACCCCGGGACTCCCTGTACGAGCAGTACTTC
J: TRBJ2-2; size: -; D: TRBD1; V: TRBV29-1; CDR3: CSVMTGALFGELFF; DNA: TGCAGCGTTATGACAGGGGCTCTTTTCGGGGAGCTGTTTTTT